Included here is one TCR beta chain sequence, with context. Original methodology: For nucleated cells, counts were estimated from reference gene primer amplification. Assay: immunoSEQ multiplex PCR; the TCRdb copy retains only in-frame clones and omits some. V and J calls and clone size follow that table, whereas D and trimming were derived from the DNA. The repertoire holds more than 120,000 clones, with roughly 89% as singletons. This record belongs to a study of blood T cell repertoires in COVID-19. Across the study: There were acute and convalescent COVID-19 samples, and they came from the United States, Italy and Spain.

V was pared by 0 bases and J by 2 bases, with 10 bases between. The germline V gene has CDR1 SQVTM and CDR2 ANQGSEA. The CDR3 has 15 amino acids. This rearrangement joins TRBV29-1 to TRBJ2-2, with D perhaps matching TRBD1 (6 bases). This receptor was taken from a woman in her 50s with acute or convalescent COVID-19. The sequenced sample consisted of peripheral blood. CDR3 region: CSVEEAGVNTGELFF. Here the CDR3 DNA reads TGCAGCGTTGAAGAGGCAGGGGTTAACACCGGGGAGCTGTTTTTT.